This T cell receptor beta chain was captured in a study of TIL therapy for anti-PD-1-resistant metastatic lung cancer. Overall study context: Median tumor PD-L1 proportion score was roughly 5.5%. Most patients had lung adenocarcinoma.

Sequencing used immunoSEQ v3. Libraries were sequenced to roughly 2 million read pairs (survey) or roughly 4.5-6.5 million (deep). Repertoires were generated with immunoSEQ multiplex PCR, while TCRdb's copy carries only in-frame clones and drops some. The table has about 50,000 clones, less than 75% seen once. Germline CDR1 WNHNN, CDR2 SYGVQD (reference sequence). V was clipped by 4 bases and J by 8 bases; unmatched bases: 4. The CDR3 has 13 amino acids. Time point described: pre-treatment sample, taken before nivolumab and TIL therapy. Pleural nodules or supraclavicular lymph nodes made up most of the excised metastases sampled.

The source is a person aged 25-80 years with non-small cell lung cancer. Sequenced here: tumor tissue, sampled at baseline. J is TRBJ2-1 and V is TRBV10-1; 8 nucleotides line up with TRBD1. CDR3 nucleotides: TGCGCCAGCAGTGGGCAGGGGGCCGATGAGCAGTTCTTC. Translation: CASSGQGADEQFF.